Shown below are 18 T cell receptor beta chains from a single sample sequenced in a study of shared clonotypes between healthy human individuals. The repertoire was sequenced with immunoSEQ multiplex PCR; TCRdb's copy has only in-frame clones and lacks some. The sample consists of approximately 710,000 clones, 80% to 95% of them appearing once. The sequenced sample was memory CD8+ T cells from PBMCs. As to subset: CD45RO+ cells pooled with CCR7-negative TemRA cells. The receptors were gathered from a man younger than 30 in good health. Some clones in this sample may be carry-over from other donors' samples.

The CDR3 here is CASSLATAEAFF. The DNA of the CDR3 is TGTGCCAGCAGCTTGGCCACCGCTGAAGCTTTCTTT. This chain connects TRBV5-4 to TRBJ1-1, with D unclear. The germline CDR1 and CDR2 sequences are SGHNT and YYREEE (reference sequence). Trimming took off 0 bases at V and 6 bases at J, with 6 bases between the two ends. There are 12 residues in the CDR3.

V usage is TRBV7-3 and J usage is TRBJ2-1; D is tentatively TRBD1 or TRBD2 (6 bases each). Trimming removed 2 bases at V and 0 bases at J, with 11 bases between. The CDR3 is 16 amino acids. In germline, CDR1 is SGHTA, CDR2 FQGTGA. The CDR3 DNA sequence: TGTGCCAGCAGCTTAGATACGGGGGCCTCCTACAATGAGCAGTTCTTC. Its translation is CASSLDTGASYNEQFF.

This sequence joins TRBV7-8 and TRBJ2-2, with 7 bases lining up with TRBD1. The CDR3 length is 14 residues. Germline values: CDR1 SGHVS, CDR2 FQNEAQ. CDR3 amino acids: CATGRTGNTGELFF. CDR3 sequence (DNA): TGTGCTACCGGGCGGACAGGAAACACCGGGGAGCTGTTTTTT.

This chain uses TRBV7-3 with TRBJ2-3; TRBD2 matches 10 bases. V gave up 3 bases and J gave up 4 bases; unmatched junction bases: 13. CDR1 SGHTA and CDR2 FQGTGA come from the germline V gene. The CDR3 is made up of 18 amino acids. The CDR3 loop is CASSFGPSGSRYADTQYF. CDR3 sequence (DNA): TGTGCCAGCAGCTTTGGTCCTAGCGGGAGTAGGTATGCAGATACGCAGTATTTT.

The chain couples TRBV27 to TRBJ2-1; D may be TRBD2 (6 bases). Trimming stripped 5 bases from V and 1 base from J, with 12 bases between. This CDR3 has 15 amino acids. Germline lookup yields CDR1 MNHEY and CDR2 SMNVEV (reference sequence). CDR3 DNA: TGTGCCAGCAGTCCTCTAGCGCTTTCCTACAATGAGCAGTTCTTC. This codes for CASSPLALSYNEQFF.

This rearrangement joins TRBV4-1 to TRBJ1-5, with D unresolved. Germline CDR1 is MGHRA and CDR2 is YSYEKL. The CDR3 totals 14 residues. Trimming removed 4 bases at V and 1 base at J, with 8 bases between. DNA for the CDR3: TGCGCCAGCAGCCGGCGAGACAGCAATCAGCCCCAGCATTTT. This codes for CASSRRDSNQPQHF.

The CDR3 nucleotides are TGTGCCAGCAGCTTAGCGAGGGTGGAGACACCGAGTTACGAGCAGTACTTC. It encodes CASSLARVETPSYEQYF. The chain is built from TRBV7-9 and TRBJ2-7, with D possibly matching TRBD2 (5 bases). V was clipped by 0 bases and J by 4 bases, with 19 bases between them. The CDR3 has 17 amino acids. From germline, CDR1 is SEHNR and CDR2 FQNEAQ (reference sequence). Supplemented by reference TRBV7-9 and TRBJ2-7, the full variable domain reads DTGVSQNPRHKITKRGQNVTFRCDPISEHNRLYWYRQTLGQGPEFLTYFQNEAQLEKSRLLSDRFSAERPKGSFSTLEIQRTEQGDSAMYLCASSLARVETPSYEQYFGPGTRLTVT.

This chain joins TRBV4-1 and TRBJ1-2, with D unclear. This CDR3 has 14 amino acids. V dropped 2 bases and J dropped 2 bases, with 9 bases sitting between them. Germline loops: CDR1 MGHRA, CDR2 YSYEKL. The CDR3 protein is CASSQITVNYGYTF. The CDR3 DNA reads as TGCGCCAGCAGCCAAATAACAGTGAACTATGGCTACACCTTC.

V usage is TRBV7-6 and J usage is TRBJ1-4; D uncertain. The CDR3 covers 15 residues. Germline CDR1 is SGHVS and CDR2 is FNYEAQ. V was shortened by 5 bases and J by 4 bases, with 14 bases between the two germline ends. DNA of the CDR3: TGTGCCAGCAGCCCCTTATTCAGCTTTAATGAAAAACTGTTTTTT. This codes for CASSPLFSFNEKLFF.

V and J are TRBV14 and TRBJ2-7; D call uncertain. The CDR3 runs to 15 residues. With 0 bases removed from V and 0 bases from J, the gap between germline ends came to 9 bases. From germline, CDR1 is SGHDN and CDR2 FVKESK. The CDR3 DNA follows: TGTGCCAGCAGCCAAGATCGGGCAGGCTCCTACGAGCAGTACTTC. This codes for CASSQDRAGSYEQYF. Using reference TRBV14 and TRBJ2-7 for the parts outside the CDR3, the full variable domain is EAGVTQFPSHSVIEKGQTVTLRCDPISGHDNLYWYRRVMGKEIKFLLHFVKESKQDESGMPNNRFLAERTGGTYSTLKVQPAELEDSGVYFCASSQDRAGSYEQYFGPGTRLTVT.

This rearrangement joins TRBV18 to TRBJ2-4, with D perhaps TRBD1 or TRBD2 (6 bases each). The CDR3 covers 16 residues. V was cut by 3 bases and J by 0 bases, with 12 bases left in between. CDR1 and CDR2 from the germline V gene are KGHSH and LQKENI. This CDR3 reads CASSPAEGEAKNIQYF. The CDR3 bases are TGTGCCAGCTCACCGGCGGAGGGGGAAGCCAAAAACATTCAGTACTTC.

The V call is TRBV4-1, the J call TRBJ1-1; no clear D gene. Germline CDR1 reads MGHRA; CDR2 reads YSYEKL. V lost 3 bases and J 4 bases, leaving 12 bases between the germline ends. The CDR3 spans 14 residues. The CDR3 DNA reads TGCGCCAGCAGCCAGACCTCTATCGGCACTGAAGCTTTCTTT. Protein product: CASSQTSIGTEAFF.

The chain uses TRBV4-1 and TRBJ1-1, with 7 bases lining up with TRBD1. J lost 1 base, V lost 4 bases, and 3 bases had no gene match. CDR3 size: 14 residues. Germline-derived CDR1 and CDR2 are MGHRA and YSYEKL. The CDR3 loop is CASSLRTGNTEAFF. CDR3 coding DNA: TGCGCCAGCAGCCTCCGGACAGGGAACACTGAAGCTTTCTTT.

The V call is TRBV5-5, the J call TRBJ2-7; 7 bases align to TRBD1. CDR1 is SGHKS and CDR2 is YYEKEE in the germline V gene (reference sequence). The CDR3 totals 14 residues. V was pared by 2 bases and J by 3 bases, with 5 bases of the junction left unmatched. The CDR3 DNA is TGTGCCAGCAGCTTAGGGGGCGCAGGCTACGAGCAGTACTTC. This translates into CASSLGGAGYEQYF.

The rearrangement joins TRBV2 to TRBJ2-1, with TRBD2 matching 9 bases. The V gene end was trimmed by 3 bases and the J gene end by 10 bases; junction bases not matched to a gene: 10. CDR1 and CDR2 from the germline V gene are SNHLY and FYNNEI. The CDR3 consists of 15 residues. CDR3 in DNA: TGTGCCAGCAGTGACGGCGCGGGAGGGATGGGGGAGCAGTTCTTC. Translating it yields CASSDGAGGMGEQFF.

V and J are TRBV5-6 and TRBJ2-5; weak D call: TRBD1 (5 bases). The germline V gene encodes CDR1 SGHDT and CDR2 YYEEEE. The germline V and J ends were trimmed by 4 bases and 5 bases, with 12 bases remaining between them. The CDR3 sequence is 13 residues long. The CDR3 loop reads CASSMTVDETQYF. The DNA of the CDR3 is TGTGCCAGCAGCATGACAGTTGATGAGACCCAGTACTTC.

This rearrangement joins TRBV4-3 to TRBJ2-4, with D perhaps matching TRBD2 (5 bases). V dropped 1 base and J dropped 0 bases, with 10 bases sitting between them. This CDR3 region has 16 residues. Germline CDR1 LGHNA, CDR2 YSLEER. CDR3 DNA sequence: TGCGCCAGCAGCCAAGTTATTCGGGGAGCCAAAAACATTCAGTACTTC. Protein sequence: CASSQVIRGAKNIQYF.

The chain recombines TRBV7-6 with TRBJ2-5; TRBD2 is a possible D gene (6 bases). V was clipped by 0 bases and J by 4 bases, with 6 bases between them. Germline V gene sequence: CDR1 SGHVS, CDR2 FNYEAQ. The CDR3 totals 13 residues. The CDR3 protein is CASSLAGGETQYF. CDR3 nucleotides: TGTGCCAGCAGCTTAGCCGGGGGAGAGACCCAGTACTTC.